Described below is a single T cell receptor beta chain sequence and its context. In its sample, this clonotype was seen a few times. Its antigen has not been determined. Per-base qualities were not stored, and no clone one base away is much larger. This specimen belongs to a study of identical twins (dated by TCRdb to 2016 to 2018). For context, the study as a whole: To test whether fetal clonotypes persist, the study used deep sequencing on TCR alpha and beta repertoires from monozygotic twins, unrelated adults of various ages, and cord blood. To rule out contamination, the twin experiments were replicated at different times with different library preparation protocols. Broad study findings and their caveats: Zero-insertion analyses could be partly confounded by invariant T cells such as MAIT and iNKT, though diverse VJ usage argued against such confounding for most clonotypes. Excess twin sharing in beta out-of-frame sequences was weaker because fewer shared sequences lowered the signal-to-noise ratio. Compared with coincidental sharing between unrelated individuals, an excess of low generation-probability sequences was observed among out-of-frame TCR alpha sequences shared between twins. Out-of-frame TCR alpha sharing in monozygotic twins was systematically underestimated by recombination models, whereas sharing between unrelated individuals was in agreement with the recombination models. Conclusions relied on cross-sectional statistical analysis, since the same donors could not be followed over many years. Fewer insertions were carried by abundant cord blood beta clonotypes; a weaker similar trend was observed in young adult naive repertoires, while no such trend was observed in memory repertoires.

At the junction V is shortened by 0 bases and J by 3 bases; bases outside the gene matches: 5. From a lookup of the germline V gene, CDR1 and CDR2 are KGHSH and LQKENI. Its CDR3 holds 16 amino acids, cysteine through phenylalanine. Only CDR3 DNA is held: 48 bases, read in frame from base 1. Every donor was a healthy Caucasian. The twin cohort comprised three pairs of female monozygotic twins, all aged roughly 18 to 30 years. CD4+ and CD8+ T cell populations were isolated with positive isolation kits from Invitrogen. The library was produced with 5' RACE. Sequencing was performed on an Illumina HiSeq 2000. Template switching introduced a universal primer binding site; the final cDNA contained a unique molecular identifier, enabling accurate counting of TCR cDNA molecules. First-strand cDNA for TCR alpha and beta chains was synthesized from specific primers in the conserved constant-segment region. To control for contamination, each cDNA library was double barcoded with a SMART-Mk sample barcode plus Illumina barcodes. TruSeq adapter sequences and Illumina sample barcodes were added in two successive PCR steps. Sequencing of the TCR alpha and beta cDNA libraries was done on the Illumina HiSeq platform using custom primers. Turning to the authors' computational methods: Unique molecular identifiers were extracted from raw reads with MiGEC, and CDR3 positions were determined with MiXCR. Recombination models were inferred per individual with the repgenHMM and IGoR tools using an EM algorithm. Shared clonotypes were analyzed with the tcR package in R, and sharing was normalized by the product of cloneset sizes. Out-of-frame nonproductive sequences were analyzed to study raw recombination free of thymic and clonal selection effects. TCRdb cleaned the public reads at Q25 with fastp, built clones with MiXCR and kept in-frame beta chains. When rows share a CDR3 protein, they turn into one entry using the most common DNA and genes. Clone size and V and J calls follow TCRdb, not the original study. This sample comprises around 530,000 distinct CDR3 sequences, over 12% of them detected only once. The ten largest clonotypes hold roughly 0.4% of the sample.

The same data also contributed to another study, on yellow fever vaccine responses in identical twins. The second paper further reports: According to the authors, the vaccine-induced T cell response in identical twins seemed to be partly convergent and partly specific to each individual. In identical twins, the study followed T cell clones that responded to the vaccine with precision.

The sequence links TRBV18 to TRBJ2-7, and TRBD2 aligns with 10 junction nucleotides. This sequence was found in a woman in her late teens or twenties in good health. Sequencing was carried out using CD4+ T cells sorted from blood. The DNA reads as follows: TGTGCCAGCTCACCACCGATTCTAGCGGGAGTCTACGAGCAGTACTTC. This encodes CASSPPILAGVYEQYF.